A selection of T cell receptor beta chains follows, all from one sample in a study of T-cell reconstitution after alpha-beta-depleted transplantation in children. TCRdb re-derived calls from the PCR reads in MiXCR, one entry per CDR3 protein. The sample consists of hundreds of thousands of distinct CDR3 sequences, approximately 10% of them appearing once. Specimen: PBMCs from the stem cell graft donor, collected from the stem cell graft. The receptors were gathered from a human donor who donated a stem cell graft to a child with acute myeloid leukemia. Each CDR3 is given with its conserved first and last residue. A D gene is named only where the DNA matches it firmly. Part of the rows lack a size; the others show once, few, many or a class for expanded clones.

TGCAGCGTTGAAGAGGGCAGGGGGCTGGGAGAAAAACTGTTTTTT | CSVEEGRGLGEKLFF | TRBD1 | TRBJ1-4 | TRBV29-1 | few | 15
TGTGCCAGCAGCTCAGCGTTGAACACTGAAGCTTTCTTT | CASSSALNTEAFF | - | TRBJ1-1 | TRBV7-3 | few | 13
TGTGCCAGCAGTGATAGGGCAGGGCGGAATGAGCAGTTCTTC | CASSDRAGRNEQFF | - | TRBJ2-1 | TRBV28 | many | 14
TGTGCCAGCTCACCGGTTAGCGGGAGGGTTGAGCAGTTCTTC | CASSPVSGRVEQFF | TRBD2 | TRBJ2-1 | TRBV18 | few | 14
TGTGCCAGCAGCCAGGAGAGGCCAGCTAGCGGGGGGCGTGGATCAGATACGCAGTATTTT | CASSQERPASGGRGSDTQYF | TRBD2 | TRBJ2-3 | TRBV4-2 | - | 20
TGCAGTGCTAGAACTAGCGGGAGGGCCCAAATATACAATGAGCAGTTCTTC | CSARTSGRAQIYNEQFF | TRBD2 | TRBJ2-1 | TRBV20-1 | few | 17
TGTGCCACCTCAGAAGATCTAGCCAAAAACATTCAGTACTTC | CATSEDLAKNIQYF | - | TRBJ2-4 | TRBV15 | - | 14
TGTGCCAGCAGGTCGGGAGCGGGAGAGACCCAGTACTTC | CASRSGAGETQYF | - | TRBJ2-5 | TRBV7-2 | few | 13
TGCAGCGTCGCGGACTTATACACTGAAGCTTTCTTT | CSVADLYTEAFF | - | TRBJ1-1 | TRBV29-1 | - | 12
TGTGCCAGCCAGAGGGTCACCGGTGATGGCTACACCTTC | CASQRVTGDGYTF | - | TRBJ1-2 | TRBV19 | - | 13
TGTGCCAGCAGCGTAGCGGCTAGCGGGAGCACGGGCACAGATACGCAGTATTTT | CASSVAASGSTGTDTQYF | TRBD2 | TRBJ2-3 | TRBV9 | few | 18
TGTGCCAGCCCTGGACCGAGCTATGGCTACACCTTC | CASPGPSYGYTF | - | TRBJ1-2 | TRBV27 | - | 12
TGTGCCTGGAGTCCAGGGGGCTCTTGGCTGAACACTGAAGCTTTCTTT | CAWSPGGSWLNTEAFF | TRBD1 | TRBJ1-1 | TRBV30 | - | 16
TGTGCCAGCAGCTTCCTAGCAGAAAAGGGGGAGCAGTACTTC | CASSFLAEKGEQYF | - | TRBJ2-7 | TRBV11-1 | few | 14
TGTGCCAGCAGTTTAAACTCCCCAGGGGGCCTCCGCAATCAGCCCCAGCATTTT | CASSLNSPGGLRNQPQHF | TRBD1 | TRBJ1-5 | TRBV28 | many | 18
TGTGCCAGCAGCCCTCCGGGACTAGCGGGATTTTTGACGCAGTATTTT | CASSPPGLAGFLTQYF | TRBD2 | TRBJ2-3 | TRBV7-2 | - | 16
TGCAGCGTTGGTCAATTGGAGACCCAGTACTTC | CSVGQLETQYF | - | TRBJ2-5 | TRBV29-1 | many | 11
TGTGCCAGCAGTTCCCCTCCGGGGCCCAGCACCGGGGAGCTGTTTTTT | CASSSPPGPSTGELFF | - | TRBJ2-2 | TRBV6-2/TRBV6-3 | few | 16
TGTGCCAGCAGCCAAGTTTTGGACTCCTCCGAGCAGTACTTC | CASSQVLDSSEQYF | - | TRBJ2-7 | TRBV3-1 | few | 14
TGTGCCAGCTCCCCAGGAGGATCTTCGGCTGAAGCTTTCTTT | CASSPGGSSAEAFF | - | TRBJ1-1 | TRBV7-2 | many | 14
TGTGCCAGCAGCTTAACGACAGGGACCCTCTCCTACGAGCAGTACTTC | CASSLTTGTLSYEQYF | TRBD1 | TRBJ2-7 | TRBV7-6 | - | 16
TGTGCCAGCAGCTCCGGGACAAGGTACAATGAGCAGTTCTTC | CASSSGTRYNEQFF | - | TRBJ2-1 | TRBV11-2 | many | 14
TGCGCCAGCAGCCTCGGGGGGTTGGGGTTATACAATGAGCAGTTCTTC | CASSLGGLGLYNEQFF | TRBD2 | TRBJ2-1 | TRBV5-1 | - | 16
TGTGCCAGCAGCTTACGGACTAGCGGGGTCTCTGGGCAAGAGACCCAGTACTTC | CASSLRTSGVSGQETQYF | TRBD2 | TRBJ2-5 | TRBV7-3 | - | 18
TGTGCCACGGGGGCTAGCGGGAGGGCCGCATCCTCTGGGGCCAACGTCCTGACTTTC | CATGASGRAASSGANVLTF | TRBD2 | TRBJ2-6 | TRBV28 | few | 19
TGTGCTAGTGGTTTGCCTCCGACAGGGCTCGACTATGGCTACACCTTC | CASGLPPTGLDYGYTF | TRBD1 | TRBJ1-2 | TRBV12-5 | many | 16
TGTGCCAGTAGCCTGACCCGGGACATGTCCTACGAGCAGTACTTC | CASSLTRDMSYEQYF | - | TRBJ2-7 | TRBV19 | few | 15
TGTGCCAGCAGTTTAGGGCTGAACACTGAAGCTTTCTTT | CASSLGLNTEAFF | - | TRBJ1-1 | TRBV5-1 | many | 13
TGTGCCAGCAGCCAAGACCCTGTTGCGCACGAGCAGTACTTC | CASSQDPVAHEQYF | - | TRBJ2-7 | TRBV3-1 | - | 14
TGCAGCGCGGACGCGGGGCCAGATACGCAGTATTTT | CSADAGPDTQYF | - | TRBJ2-3 | TRBV29-1 | many | 12
TGCGCCAGCAGCTTCCAATACAATGAGCAGTTCTTC | CASSFQYNEQFF | - | TRBJ2-1 | TRBV5-1 | few | 12
TGCGCCAGCAGCCCACTAGCGGGAAAGAATAATGAGCAGTTCTTC | CASSPLAGKNNEQFF | TRBD2 | TRBJ2-1 | TRBV5-1 | few | 15
TGTGCCAGCAGCTTAGCGGGGATTGGACAGTCTAATGAAAAACTGTTTTTT | CASSLAGIGQSNEKLFF | - | TRBJ1-4 | TRBV7-2 | few | 17
TGTGCCAGCAGCGTGGGACAGGGGGCGCTGGGAAACACCATATATTTT | CASSVGQGALGNTIYF | TRBD1 | TRBJ1-3 | TRBV9 | many | 16
TGTGCCTGGATGCGGGAAGTTGGAGCTTTCTTT | CAWMREVGAFF | - | TRBJ1-1 | TRBV30 | - | 11
TGCAGCGTTCCGCAGTTTCCTTCTAGCTCCTACAATGAGCAGTTCTTC | CSVPQFPSSSYNEQFF | - | TRBJ2-1 | TRBV29-1 | many | 16
TGTGCCAGCAAAGCGGGAGGATACAATGAGCAGTTCTTC | CASKAGGYNEQFF | TRBD2 | TRBJ2-1 | TRBV28 | - | 13
TGTGCCAGCAGCCAAGGGGTTCCAGATACGCAGTATTTT | CASSQGVPDTQYF | - | TRBJ2-3 | TRBV3-1 | - | 13
TGTGCCAGCAGTCACCCCTCGGGGCGGAAAAATCAGCCCCAGCATTTT | CASSHPSGRKNQPQHF | - | TRBJ1-5 | TRBV6-2/TRBV6-3 | many | 16
TGCAGCGGACGACTAGTTCGCGATGAGCAGTTCTTC | CSGRLVRDEQFF | - | TRBJ2-1 | TRBV29-1 | many | 12
TGTGCCAGCTCCGATCTCAAGAGGGGGGGGAAGCCCCAGCATTTT | CASSDLKRGGKPQHF | - | TRBJ1-5 | TRBV11-2 | once | 15
TGTGCCAGCAACGAAAAAGGGGGCTGGGAGCAGTACTTC | CASNEKGGWEQYF | TRBD1 | TRBJ2-7 | TRBV7-9 | few | 13
TGTGCCAGCAGTTCTAGAGTCTTC | CASSSRVF | - | TRBJ2-1 | TRBV12-3/TRBV12-4 | many | 8
TGTGCCACCAGCAGAGATGGCGGGAGGACAGATACGCAGTATTTT | CATSRDGGRTDTQYF | TRBD2 | TRBJ2-3 | TRBV15 | - | 15
TGTGCCACCAGTGATGGGACGAATGAAAAACTGTTTTTT | CATSDGTNEKLFF | - | TRBJ1-4 | TRBV24-1 | few | 13
TGTGCCAGTAGAGTAGTGGATCAAAGCTCCTACGAGCAGTACTTC | CASRVVDQSSYEQYF | - | TRBJ2-7 | TRBV19 | - | 15
TGTGCCACCAGTGACTTAGCGGGAGGAAACACCGGGGAGCTGTTTTTT | CATSDLAGGNTGELFF | TRBD2 | TRBJ2-2 | TRBV24-1 | few | 16
TGCAGCGTCGAGTTTCGGGTGACTAGCGGGATAGGGTCCTACAATGAGCAGTTCTTC | CSVEFRVTSGIGSYNEQFF | TRBD2 | TRBJ2-1 | TRBV29-1 | many | 19
TGTGCCAGCAGCCGTACAGGGGCGGGAGCTTTCTTT | CASSRTGAGAFF | TRBD1 | TRBJ1-1 | TRBV6-2/TRBV6-3 | few | 12
TGTGCCAGCAGCTTAACTAGCGGGAGGACCTACGAGCAGTACTTC | CASSLTSGRTYEQYF | TRBD2 | TRBJ2-7 | TRBV7-6 | many | 15
TGTGCCTGGATTCCCCGGCCGGGGGACGAGCAGTACTTC | CAWIPRPGDEQYF | - | TRBJ2-7 | TRBV30 | - | 13
TGTGCCAGCAGCTTGCAGATTAGTAGTGAAAAACTGTTTTTT | CASSLQISSEKLFF | - | TRBJ1-4 | TRBV5-4 | many | 14
TGTGCCAGCAGTTTCTCGCTCCCGGGACTAGCGAGGGGGGCCAACGTCCTGACTTTC | CASSFSLPGLARGANVLTF | TRBD2 | TRBJ2-6 | TRBV27 | few | 19
TGCAGTGCTAGCGGAAGCGGCATCTCCTACGAGCAGTACTTC | CSASGSGISYEQYF | - | TRBJ2-7 | TRBV20-1 | - | 14
TGCGCCAGCAGCCCGGGTAGCGGAAGCACAGATACGCAGTATTTT | CASSPGSGSTDTQYF | - | TRBJ2-3 | TRBV4-3 | many | 15
TGTGCCAGCAGCCAACAGCGGACGCACACAGATACGCAGTATTTT | CASSQQRTHTDTQYF | - | TRBJ2-3 | TRBV14 | - | 15
TGCAGTGCTAGACAGAACACTGAAGCTTTCTTT | CSARQNTEAFF | - | TRBJ1-1 | TRBV20-1 | - | 11
TGTGCCAGCAGGACTCGGCTCGCGGGAGGTCCCTACGAGCAGTACTTC | CASRTRLAGGPYEQYF | TRBD2 | TRBJ2-7 | TRBV6-5 | few | 16
TGTGCCAGCAAAAGACTAGCGGATTACGAGCAGTACTTC | CASKRLADYEQYF | TRBD2 | TRBJ2-7 | TRBV6-1 | many | 13
TGTGCCAGCAGTGAATCGGGATTGCCCCTCCACTTT | CASSESGLPLHF | - | TRBJ1-6 | TRBV2 | many | 12